Listed below are T cell receptor beta chains from one sample, sequenced in a study of T cell repertoires in aging, cancer and after chemotherapy. TCRdb redid the calling of the multiplex PCR reads with MiXCR, one entry per CDR3 protein. The sample records 5,000 or so distinct CDR3 sequences, 20% to 25% being singletons. Sequencing was carried out using blood. The receptor set was obtained from a human donor in good health. The donor label of this sample is uncertain. Both conserved end residues are part of each CDR3. The D gene is left open where the match is weak. Clone size appears in some rows only: once, few, many, or a class for an expanded clone.

V	D	size	J	CDR3	DNA
TRBV5-1	NA	NA	TRBJ1-1	CASSPETGEAFF	TGCGCCAGCAGCCCCGAGACAGGTGAAGCTTTCTTT
TRBV18	TRBD2	medium-sized	TRBJ2-2	CASSPWGLAVSGELFF	TGTGCCAGCTCACCGTGGGGACTAGCGGTCTCCGGGGAGCTGTTTTTT
TRBV5-1	TRBD1	NA	TRBJ2-6	CASTSGAGTGRSGANVLTF	TGCGCCAGCACTTCCGGGGCCGGGACAGGGCGATCTGGGGCCAACGTCCTGACTTTC
TRBV29-1	NA	many	TRBJ1-1	CSVEDRGEFNTEAFF	TGCAGCGTTGAAGATCGGGGGGAGTTCAACACTGAAGCTTTCTTT
TRBV6-1	TRBD1	medium-sized	TRBJ2-1	CASKTGESNEQFF	TGTGCCAGCAAGACAGGGGAGAGCAATGAGCAGTTCTTC
TRBV19	NA	medium-sized	TRBJ2-3	CASSMKGIGTDTQYF	TGTGCCAGTAGTATGAAGGGCATCGGCACAGATACGCAGTATTTT
TRBV11-2	NA	NA	TRBJ1-2	CASSLGEIIYGYTF	TGTGCCAGCAGCTTAGGGGAAATTATCTATGGCTACACCTTC
TRBV6-5	TRBD1	medium-sized	TRBJ1-1	CASSERLSGGPGPGTEAFF	TGTGCCAGCAGTGAACGGCTTTCAGGGGGCCCTGGGCCGGGCACTGAAGCTTTCTTT
TRBV7-7	NA	NA	TRBJ2-1	CASSPADQGNEQFF	TGTGCCAGCAGCCCAGCGGATCAGGGAAATGAGCAGTTCTTC
TRBV5-6	TRBD2	once	TRBJ2-5	CASSPAGGPEETQYF	TGTGCCAGCAGCCCAGCGGGGGGGCCGGAAGAGACCCAGTACTTC
TRBV6-1	TRBD1	NA	TRBJ2-2	CASSYRDRGGTGELFF	TGTGCCAGCAGTTACAGGGACAGGGGGGGGACCGGGGAGCTGTTTTTT
TRBV21-1	NA	once	TRBJ2-7	CASSIAQADWEQYF	TGTGCCAGCAGCATCGCCCAGGCGGATTGGGAGCAGTACTTC
TRBV29-1	NA	medium-sized	TRBJ1-2	CSVRGANYGYTF	TGCAGCGTTAGGGGGGCTAACTATGGCTACACCTTC
TRBV28	TRBD1	NA	TRBJ2-7	CASSLRTGLSYEQYF	TGTGCCAGCAGTTTAAGGACAGGGTTGTCCTACGAGCAGTACTTC
TRBV10-1	TRBD1	NA	TRBJ1-6	CASSESRGRGISPLHF	TGCGCCAGCAGTGAGTCGCGGGGCAGGGGGATATCACCCCTCCACTTT
TRBV15	TRBD2	NA	TRBJ2-1	CATSRFNGGAPAEQFF	TGTGCCACCAGCAGATTCAACGGGGGGGCCCCCGCGGAGCAGTTCTTC
TRBV6-5	NA	NA	TRBJ1-2	CASSPTLSYGYTF	TGTGCCAGCAGTCCGACCCTATCTTATGGCTACACCTTC
TRBV20-1	NA	NA	TRBJ2-5	CSAWDLRQETQYF	TGCAGTGCTTGGGACCTACGACAAGAGACCCAGTACTTC
TRBV15	NA	NA	TRBJ2-1	CATSRGPPYGFSYNEQFF	TGTGCCACCAGCAGAGGCCCCCCGTATGGGTTCTCCTACAATGAGCAGTTCTTC
TRBV5-1	NA	many	TRBJ1-3	CASSLEEYSGNTIYF	TGCGCCAGCAGCTTGGAGGAATACTCTGGAAACACCATATATTTT
TRBV6-6	NA	medium-sized	TRBJ2-1	CASSYSGHGGFSYNEQFF	TGTGCCAGCAGTTACTCTGGGCACGGTGGATTCTCCTACAATGAGCAGTTCTTC
TRBV24-1	TRBD1	medium-sized	TRBJ2-1	CATSDNRGYNEQFF	TGTGCCACCAGTGATAACAGGGGATACAATGAGCAGTTCTTC
TRBV20-1	NA	NA	TRBJ2-1	CSASPGRSYNEQFF	TGCAGTGCTAGTCCAGGGCGGTCCTACAATGAGCAGTTCTTC
TRBV5-1	NA	NA	TRBJ2-1	CASSLAWTSSYNEQFF	TGCGCCAGCAGCTTGGCTTGGACGAGCTCCTACAATGAGCAGTTCTTC
TRBV6-5	NA	medium-sized	TRBJ2-3	CASSYSLGADTQYF	TGTGCCAGCAGTTACTCACTCGGGGCGGATACGCAGTATTTT
TRBV5-5	TRBD1	medium-sized	TRBJ1-1	CASSLDWTGQAFF	TGTGCCAGCAGCCTCGATTGGACAGGTCAAGCTTTCTTT
TRBV6-1	TRBD1	once	TRBJ2-3	CASSERTGGADTQYF	TGTGCCAGCAGTGAACGGACAGGGGGCGCAGATACGCAGTATTTT
TRBV28	TRBD1	few	TRBJ1-1	CASSDRGNTEAFF	TGTGCCAGCAGTGACAGGGGAAACACTGAAGCTTTCTTT
TRBV5-4	NA	many	TRBJ2-7	CASSLEGAGEQYF	TGTGCCAGCAGCTTGGAGGGGGCGGGAGAGCAGTACTTC
TRBV20-1	TRBD2	few	TRBJ2-1	CSSLPSGAYNEQFF	TGCAGTTCCCTCCCTAGCGGGGCGTACAATGAGCAGTTCTTC
TRBV10-1	TRBD1	NA	TRBJ2-1	CASTAGQGGNEQFF	TGCGCCAGCACCGCAGGACAGGGGGGGAATGAGCAGTTCTTC
TRBV12-3/TRBV12-4	NA	many	TRBJ1-1	CASSLPGGGHTEAFF	TGTGCCAGCAGTTTGCCCGGGGGGGGGCACACTGAAGCTTTCTTT
TRBV5-4	TRBD2	medium-sized	TRBJ2-3	CASSLAERGSTDTQYF	TGTGCCAGCAGCTTGGCCGAGCGGGGAAGCACAGATACGCAGTATTTT
TRBV5-5	NA	medium-sized	TRBJ2-1	CASSSYIYNEQFF	TGTGCCAGCAGTTCATATATTTACAATGAGCAGTTCTTC
TRBV14	NA	medium-sized	TRBJ2-5	CASSLPGGGLQETQYF	TGTGCCAGCAGCCTCCCTGGGGGGGGGCTCCAAGAGACCCAGTACTTC
TRBV9	TRBD1	NA	TRBJ1-6	CASSSRGKFYNSPLHF	TGTGCCAGCAGCTCCAGGGGGAAGTTCTATAATTCACCCCTCCACTTT
TRBV6-5	NA	medium-sized	TRBJ2-6	CASSHAEGTGANVLTF	TGTGCCAGCAGCCACGCGGAGGGTACTGGGGCCAACGTCCTGACTTTC
TRBV29-1	TRBD2	NA	TRBJ2-3	CSVSHGGVLDTQYF	TGCAGCGTGTCTCATGGGGGGGTCCTGGATACGCAGTATTTT
TRBV29-1	NA	medium-sized	TRBJ2-5	CSVTTSVETQYF	TGCAGCGTGACGACTAGTGTAGAGACCCAGTACTTC
TRBV5-1	TRBD1	many	TRBJ2-1	CASGQGGNEQFF	TGCGCCAGTGGACAGGGGGGTAATGAGCAGTTCTTC
TRBV10-3	NA	medium-sized	TRBJ2-7	CAISESISRRSEQYF	TGTGCCATCAGTGAGTCGATCTCCCGTAGAAGCGAGCAGTACTTC
TRBV6-2/TRBV6-3	TRBD2	NA	TRBJ2-3	CASSYSTGWGTGGARTQYF	TGTGCCAGCAGTTACTCGACAGGCTGGGGCACCGGGGGGGCAAGGACGCAGTATTTT
TRBV29-1	TRBD1	medium-sized	TRBJ1-1	CSVRGGDRGNTEAFF	TGCAGCGTTCGGGGCGGGGACAGGGGGAACACTGAAGCTTTCTTT
TRBV5-4	TRBD1	NA	TRBJ2-7	CASSFRGTGAAYEQYF	TGTGCCAGCAGCTTTCGTGGGACAGGGGCGGCCTACGAGCAGTACTTC
TRBV5-1	NA	medium-sized	TRBJ1-1	CASSWGDGTEAFF	TGCGCCAGCAGCTGGGGGGACGGGACTGAAGCTTTCTTT
TRBV12-3/TRBV12-4	NA	many	TRBJ1-2	CASSSSGHPVYTF	TGTGCCAGCAGCTCTTCGGGACATCCCGTCTACACCTTC
TRBV30	NA	medium-sized	TRBJ2-5	CAWNQGQGRQETQYF	TGTGCCTGGAACCAAGGCCAGGGGAGGCAAGAGACCCAGTACTTC
TRBV7-2	NA	NA	TRBJ2-1	CASSPTFTGNRKQFF	TGTGCCAGCAGCCCTACTTTTACAGGGAATCGAAAGCAGTTCTTC
TRBV19	TRBD2	medium-sized	TRBJ2-1	CASTRWRGYYNEQFF	TGTGCCAGTACGAGGTGGCGGGGGTACTACAATGAGCAGTTCTTC
TRBV5-1	NA	few	TRBJ2-2	CASSRDGGAPGELFF	TGCGCCAGCAGCCGGGACGGAGGAGCGCCCGGGGAGCTGTTTTTT
TRBV30	NA	medium-sized	TRBJ1-5	CAWSLTLVGQPQHF	TGTGCCTGGAGTCTAACCCTGGTTGGTCAGCCCCAGCATTTT
TRBV19	TRBD1	many	TRBJ2-7	CASSDRDPGGSTYEQYF	TGTGCCAGTAGTGACCGCGACCCAGGGGGATCGACCTACGAGCAGTACTTC
TRBV24-1	TRBD2	medium-sized	TRBJ2-3	CATSDASGGAGDTQYF	TGTGCCACCAGTGACGCGAGCGGGGGGGCTGGAGATACGCAGTATTTT
TRBV24-1	NA	medium-sized	TRBJ1-2	CATSGGAANYGYTF	TGTGCCACCAGTGGAGGAGCAGCTAACTATGGCTACACCTTC
TRBV6-2/TRBV6-3	NA	medium-sized	TRBJ1-6	CASILGPWNSPLHF	TGTGCCAGCATCCTCGGACCCTGGAATTCACCCCTCCACTTT
TRBV15	NA	medium-sized	TRBJ2-1	CATSRDTGQQFF	TGTGCCACCAGCAGAGATACCGGGCAACAGTTCTTC
TRBV19	NA	medium-sized	TRBJ2-4	CASSMLARAKNIQYF	TGTGCCAGTAGTATGTTAGCAAGAGCCAAAAACATTCAGTACTTC
TRBV5-4	TRBD2	many	TRBJ2-5	CASSPGGAQETQYF	TGTGCCAGCAGCCCGGGAGGGGCTCAAGAGACCCAGTACTTC